This T cell receptor (beta chain) was obtained from a study of long-term antiretroviral therapy in people with HIV. Trimming removed 0 bases at V and 6 bases at J, with 6 bases between. Per the germline V gene, CDR1 is SGHAT and CDR2 is FQNNGV. CDR3 length equals 13 residues. Study findings and constraints: Clonotypes expanded prior to ART showed repertoire dominance at all sampled time points. It was observed that HIV repertoires exhibited narrower CDR3 length ranges than controls.

An immunoSEQ assay, version v3.0, was performed at survey level. This table comes from immunoSEQ multiplex PCR, and its TCRdb copy is limited to in-frame clones, with some not included. This sample yields tens of thousands of clones, of which roughly 85% are seen a single time; less than 5.5% belongs to the top ten. This clone was counted only a few times. The antigen is unknown. This clonotype originated in a man aged 18 to 35 with HIV. Material: unsorted PBMCs, obtained about 3.5 years after starting antiretroviral therapy. The chain uses TRBV11-2 and TRBJ1-5; D remains ambiguous. The CDR3 DNA reads TGTGCCAGCAGCTTAGATCTTGGTCAGCCCCAGCATTTT. As protein: CASSLDLGQPQHF.